Presented here are 6 T cell receptor beta chains from one specimen sequenced in a study of blood T cell repertoires in COVID-19. TCRdb's copy holds only in-frame clones and misses some; the assay was immunoSEQ multiplex PCR. The table has more than 150,000 clones, more than 75% seen once. The specimen sequenced was PBMCs or T cells enriched from blood (not recorded which). The source is a man in his 60s who had been exposed to COVID-19.

The chain employs TRBV6-1 and TRBJ1-3; D call uncertain. CDR3 length equals 15 residues. The germline V gene has CDR1 MNHNS and CDR2 SASEGT. Trimming removed 1 base at V and 2 bases at J, with 9 bases between. The DNA for the CDR3 is TGTGCCAGCAGTGAAGAGTGGCCCGCTGGAAACACCATATATTTT. The encoded protein is CASSEEWPAGNTIYF.

The rearrangement joins TRBV10-3 to TRBJ1-3; 7 bases map to TRBD1. The germline V gene encodes CDR1 ENHRY and CDR2 SYGVKD. Trimming cost V 7 bases and J 3 bases; bases outside gene matches: 9. This CDR3 contains 15 residues. CDR3 sequence (DNA): TGTGCCATCACCGGAGGGGGCGTTGATGGAAACACCATATATTTT. This encodes CAITGGGVDGNTIYF.

This clone showed up just a few times. The rearrangement uses TRBV7-9 and TRBJ1-1, with TRBD1 identical over 7 bases. Germline values: CDR1 SEHNR, CDR2 FQNEAQ (reference sequence). V dropped 1 base and J dropped 4; count of bases not matched to a gene: 3. The CDR3 runs 14 residues. The DNA for the CDR3 is TGTGCCAGCAGCTTAGAGGGACAGTCCACTGAAGCTTTCTTT. Amino acids: CASSLEGQSTEAFF.

This chain joins TRBV20-1 and TRBJ2-1; the D gene is possibly TRBD1 (6 bases). V gave up 2 bases and J gave up 9 bases, with 8 bases separating them. The CDR3 covers 11 residues. Germline V gene data show CDR1 as DFQATT and CDR2 as SNEGSKA (reference sequence). The CDR3 protein is CSARWGLEQFF. The CDR3 nucleotides read TGCAGTGCTAGATGGGGGCTTGAGCAGTTCTTC.

The chain joins TRBV21-1 to TRBJ2-5; the DNA was not compared with TRBD1, the D call given in the table. TRBV21-1 is a known pseudogene. The CDR3 sequence is 15 residues long. CDR3: CASSKEGPGQETQYF. The CDR3 DNA sequence: TGTGCCAGCAGCAAAGAGGGGCCAGGCCAAGAGACCCAGTACTTC.

The CDR3 reads CSVQLGQGADGYTF. CDR3 coding DNA: TGCAGCGTCCAATTAGGACAGGGGGCGGATGGCTACACCTTC. The chain is built from TRBV29-1 and TRBJ1-2, with 11 bases lining up with TRBD1. Per the germline V gene, CDR1 is SQVTM and CDR2 is ANQGSEA. The CDR3 has 14 residues. Trimming removed 6 bases from V and 6 bases from J; junction bases left unmatched: 9.